This T cell receptor (beta chain) was found in a study of tissue T cells after allogeneic stem cell transplantation. Study in general: Smaller viable blood or marrow samples skipped sorting for direct DNA extraction.

The CDR3 runs 16 residues. The ends were cut back, 4 bases at V and 0 bases at J, with 12 bases in the middle. CDR1 is MDHEN, CDR2 SYDVKM, per germline. This clone was observed a few times. What it binds is not known. The repertoire was sequenced with immunoSEQ multiplex PCR; TCRdb's copy has only in-frame clones and lacks some. The data show approximately 30,000 clones, less than 90% seen once. Notes on the study in general: Anatomically similar tissues had similar TCR repertoires within each patient.

The rearrangement uses TRBV28 and TRBJ1-4; D remains unclear. This clonotype was obtained from a woman between 18 and 55 years old who later had graft-versus-host disease after an allogeneic stem cell transplant. The starting material was blood, obtained before transplantation. CDR3 protein: CASSSIGSATNEKLFF. In nucleotides, the CDR3 is TGTGCCAGCAGTTCGATCGGGAGTGCAACTAATGAAAAACTGTTTTTT.